The sample holds many counts of the clone carrying this T cell receptor beta chain. Its cognate antigen is unknown. The V end lost 4 bases, the J end lost 3 bases, and 10 bases lay between the germline ends. CDR3 length: 13 amino acids. Germline V lookup: CDR1 SEHNR, CDR2 FQNEAQ (reference sequence). The entry originates in a study of response to subunit inactivated influenza vaccine. Broader study findings: The authors offered the suggestion that each seasonal influenza vaccination recruits few new T cells.

Via MiXCR, TCRdb re-called the RT-PCR reads, giving one row per CDR3 protein. The sample has 400,000 to 650,000 distinct CDR3 sequences; more than 7% are singletons. This chain connects TRBV7-9 to TRBJ2-7; possibly TRBD1 for D (5 bases). The source of this sequence is a man aged 50 to 69 who received an inactivated influenza vaccine. Here the sequenced sample was PBMCs from blood, taken 23 to 25 months after vaccination. The CDR3 loop is CASSSRQNYEQYF. The CDR3 nucleotides read TGTGCCAGCAGCTCCCGACAGAACTACGAGCAGTACTTC.